The sequence of this TCR beta chain was determined in a study of graft-versus-host responses after intestinal transplantation. TCRdb's table, derived via immunoSEQ multiplex PCR, lists solely in-frame clones and lacks some. The sample shows approximately 12,000 clones, about 93% of them seen only once. This TCR came from a human patient who received an intestinal transplant, so some T cells may come from the graft donor. The specimen comprised PBMCs, sampled about 110 days after intestinal transplant.

The DNA of the CDR3 is TGTGCCAGCAGCTTAGCGTGGGACACCGGGGAGCTGTTTTTT. Encoded protein: CASSLAWDTGELFF. The genes are TRBV11-3 and TRBJ2-2, with D unresolved. The CDR3 has 14 residues. Trimming removed 1 base at V and 3 bases at J, with 6 bases between. Germline loops: CDR1 SGHNT, CDR2 YENEEA.